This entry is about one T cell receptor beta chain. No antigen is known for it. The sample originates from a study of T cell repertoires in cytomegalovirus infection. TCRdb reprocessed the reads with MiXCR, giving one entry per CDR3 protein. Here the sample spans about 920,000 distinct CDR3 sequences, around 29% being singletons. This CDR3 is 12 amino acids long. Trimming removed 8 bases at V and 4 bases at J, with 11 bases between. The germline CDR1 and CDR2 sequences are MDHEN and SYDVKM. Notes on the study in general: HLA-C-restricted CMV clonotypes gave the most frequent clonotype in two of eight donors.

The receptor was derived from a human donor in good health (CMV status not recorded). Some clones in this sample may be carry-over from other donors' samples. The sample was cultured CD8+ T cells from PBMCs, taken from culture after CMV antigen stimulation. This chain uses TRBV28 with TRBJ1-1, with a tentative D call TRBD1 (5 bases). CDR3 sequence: CASRRVFTEAFF. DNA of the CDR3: TGTGCCAGCCGCAGGGTCTTCACTGAAGCTTTCTTT.